The 2 T cell receptor beta chains below were found in one sample sequenced in a study of monozygotic twins with inflammatory bowel disease. TCRdb reprocessed the 5' RACE reads and stores each CDR3 protein as one record, lacking DNA. The sample table includes around 230,000 distinct CDR3 sequences. The source material was blood. These receptors all stem from a human donor with ulcerative colitis or Crohn's disease, or a healthy co-twin of an affected twin (not recorded which).

The V and J genes are TRBV12-3 or TRBV12-4 and TRBJ2-7. The CDR3 spans 13 residues. The CDR3 protein is CASGQSSPYEQYF.

The V gene is TRBV5-8, the J gene TRBJ2-2. Germline CDR1 reads SGHTS; CDR2 reads YDEGEE. The CDR3 is 14 residues long. The CDR3 loop is CASSLPANTGELFF.